This TCR beta chain was recovered during a study of CD8 T cells in ankylosing spondylitis. This CDR3 is 15 amino acids long. The J segment lost 1 base and the V segment lost 0 bases, leaving 3 bases of the junction unmatched. Germline CDR1 and CDR2: SQVTM and ANQGSEA. Study observations and caveats: Blood from ankylosing spondylitis patients appeared to carry a characteristic roughly 8-variant TCR beta motif.

MiXCR, applied by TCRdb to the 5' RACE reads, yields one record per CDR3 protein. The sample contains fewer than 550,000 distinct CDR3 sequences, less than 6% of which appear only once. The sample holds many counts of this clonotype. Antigen unknown. The sample taken for sequencing was blood, either unsorted or a sorted T cell fraction (not recorded which). The genes are TRBV29-1 and TRBJ2-4, with 7 bases aligning to TRBD2. This clonotype was obtained from a male donor with ankylosing spondylitis. The CDR3 DNA reads as TGCAGCGTTGAAGAGGGGGGGAGGGCCAAAAACATTCAGTACTTC. It specifies CSVEEGGRAKNIQYF. The variable domain in full, with the rest retrieved from reference TRBV29-1 and TRBJ2-4, is SAVISQKPSRDICQRGTSLTIQCQVDSQVTMMFWYRQQPGQSLTLIATANQGSEATYESGFVIDKFPISRPNLTFSTLTVSNMSPEDSSIYLCSVEEGGRAKNIQYFGAGTRLSVL.